A selection of T cell receptor beta chains follows, all from one sample in a study of CD8+CD57+ T cells in acquired aplastic anemia. Each CDR3 protein is one row after TCRdb ran MiXCR on the reads. The data hold about 40,000 distinct CDR3 sequences, with roughly three fifths observed a single time. Source material: sorted CD4+, CD8+, or CD8+CD57+ T cells (not recorded which) from PBMCs. The receptor source for this set is a human donor with aplastic anemia. Each CDR3 is given with its conserved first and last residue.

CATSRQGSYEQYF TRBJ2-7 TRBV15 13
CSARVPSGITDTQYF TRBJ2-3 TRBV20-1 15
CATSMGRKGYEQYF TRBJ2-7 TRBV15 14
CAIGDRAVGGYTF TRBJ1-2 TRBV10-3 13
CASSEGRDFGEQYF TRBJ2-7 TRBV2 14
CASSEEGLLIQPQHF TRBJ1-5 TRBV2 15
CASRHGQGGEQYF TRBJ2-7 TRBV25-1 13
CASSYTATGFSTDTQYF TRBJ2-3 TRBV6-2/TRBV6-3 17
CASSFDVRPQNSPLHF TRBJ1-6 TRBV7-2 16
CASSSGATEINYGYTF TRBJ1-2 TRBV11-1 16
CSVWGADYGYTF TRBJ1-2 TRBV29-1 12
CASRGGGTEAFF TRBJ1-1 TRBV27 12
CASSQGTYGYTF TRBJ1-2 TRBV6-1 12
CASSPGQTNYGYTF TRBJ1-2 TRBV6-1 14
CASSEAAALQETQYF TRBJ2-5 TRBV2 15
CSALPDLAKNIQYF TRBJ2-4 TRBV20-1 14
CASSRGHYEQYF TRBJ2-7 TRBV12-3/TRBV12-4 12
CSAMKVANEKLFF TRBJ1-4 TRBV20-1 13
CASSDWRQGPTEAFF TRBJ1-1 TRBV25-1 15
CATSARTGSAGDEQYF TRBJ2-7 TRBV15 16
CASRARDSKTGELFF TRBJ2-2 TRBV19 15
CASRGPRDRDHQPQHF TRBJ1-5 TRBV6-1 16
CASTPDERSPLHF TRBJ1-6 TRBV2 13
CASSTTGAQQPQHF TRBJ1-5 TRBV2 14
CASGWGTGALNTEAFF TRBJ1-1 TRBV12-5 16
CASGGLDEKLFF TRBJ1-4 TRBV9 12
CASRQTGDRAEAFF TRBJ1-1 TRBV6-2/TRBV6-3 14
CASSRTGGNTEAFF TRBJ1-1 TRBV19 14
CASSIRGGALDEQYF TRBJ2-7 TRBV19 15
CASSLARFYGYTF TRBJ1-2 TRBV7-2 13
CASSPATGEETQYF TRBJ2-5 TRBV7-9 14
CASSEGTGNEQFF TRBJ2-1 TRBV10-1 13
CASSTWGEKLFF TRBJ1-4 TRBV7-6 12
CASSSPGQGNSGANVLTF TRBJ2-6 TRBV6-2/TRBV6-3 18
CASTHSAARTGRSTDTQYF TRBJ2-3 TRBV25-1 19
CASSLTGESFTEAFF TRBJ1-1 TRBV19 15
CASSGGAVGYEQYF TRBJ2-7 TRBV6-1 14
CASSQGFGSTDTQYF TRBJ2-3 TRBV3-1 15
CATSTSGKAELFF TRBJ2-2 TRBV24-1 13
CASRDPGQGLNQPQHF TRBJ1-5 TRBV27 16
CAISVEGTHGYTF TRBJ1-2 TRBV10-3 13
CASSVWGGNTGELFF TRBJ2-2 TRBV25-1 15
CASSRVNYEQYF TRBJ2-7 TRBV7-2 12
CSVPPTGTDGYTF TRBJ1-2 TRBV29-1 13
CATSPGTGGSQYF TRBJ2-5 TRBV15 13
CSAHRTGGDTEAFF TRBJ1-1 TRBV20-1 14
CASSGFSGGAYEQYF TRBJ2-7 TRBV7-9 15
CSARPTGGRTEAFF TRBJ1-1 TRBV29-1 14
CASSESALGGPSTDTQYF TRBJ2-3 TRBV6-1 18
CASSYGYTF TRBJ1-2 TRBV7-9 9
CASSPGTGEHGYTF TRBJ1-2 TRBV11-3 14
CASSMGGLGQPQHF TRBJ1-5 TRBV2 14
CSLGLAGDSYEQYF TRBJ2-7 TRBV20-1 14
CASSLEGGNGNTF TRBJ1-2 TRBV5-4 13
CATSRDHGSYEQYF TRBJ2-7 TRBV15 14